The rows below give T cell receptor beta chains drawn from one sample of a study of T cells in Graves' hyperthyroidism and ophthalmopathy. TCRdb re-analysed the multiplex PCR reads in MiXCR, keeping a single row per CDR3 protein. The repertoire has about 400,000 distinct CDR3 sequences, about 15% of them found once; the top ten carry 32%. The sample comprised blood. Every receptor here comes from a woman aged 30 to 39 with Graves' hyperthyroidism. CDR3s include the opening cysteine and the closing phenylalanine or tryptophan. D genes are given only for firm matches. Size tells how often a clone was seen (once, few, many) or the class of an expanded clone, and some rows leave it out.

d_call	v_call	clone_size	j_call	cdr3_nt	cdr3_aa
TRBD1	TRBV7-9	many	TRBJ1-2	TGTGCCAGCAGCTCAACCCGGGACAGGGGGGACTATGGCTACACCTTC	CASSSTRDRGDYGYTF
NA	TRBV13	NA	TRBJ2-2	TGTGCCAGCAGCCCCATAGCAGGGGCGAACACCGGGGAGCTGTTTTTT	CASSPIAGANTGELFF
NA	TRBV2	many	TRBJ2-7	TGTGCCAGCGGTGGACGGGAGTCAGGCGAGCAGTACTTC	CASGGRESGEQYF
NA	TRBV11-2	many	TRBJ2-5	TGTGCCAGCAGCTTAGATCGGGAGACCCAGTACTTC	CASSLDRETQYF
TRBD1	TRBV11-2	many	TRBJ2-7	TGTGCCAGCAGCACGGGACAGGACTACGAGCAGTACTTC	CASSTGQDYEQYF
NA	TRBV7-9	many	TRBJ2-2	TGTGCCAGCAGCGATACGAGGCAGGGCCCAGGCACCGGGGAGCTGTTTTTT	CASSDTRQGPGTGELFF
NA	TRBV28	many	TRBJ2-5	TGTGCCAGCCGCCAGGGGGGGGAGACCCAGTACTTC	CASRQGGETQYF
TRBD2	TRBV27	many	TRBJ2-6	TGTGCCAGCAGTTGGTGGGCTAGCGGCAGCTCTGGGGCCAACGTCCTGACTTTC	CASSWWASGSSGANVLTF
NA	TRBV20-1	few	TRBJ2-1	TGCAGTGCTAGCGCCTCTGGGCTAGCGCCCTCGAGCTCCTACAATGAGCAGTTCTTC	CSASASGLAPSSSYNEQFF
NA	TRBV13	many	TRBJ2-7	TGTGCCAGCAGGCCCGCCGGAGCGCCCAGCGAGCAGTACTTC	CASRPAGAPSEQYF
NA	TRBV11-2	many	TRBJ1-1	TGTGCCAGCAGCTTAATGGAGCGCACTGAAGCTTTCTTT	CASSLMERTEAFF
NA	TRBV5-5	NA	TRBJ2-2	TGTGCCAGCAGCCGGACAGTCACCGGGGAGCTGTTTTTT	CASSRTVTGELFF
TRBD2	TRBV30	many	TRBJ2-1	TGTGCCTGGAGTGTATCTTGGGGGGGGAATGAGCAGTTCTTC	CAWSVSWGGNEQFF
TRBD2	TRBV27	NA	TRBJ2-2	TGTGCCGCCTCACCGAGCGGGAGATGGGCCGGGGAGCTGTTTTTT	CAASPSGRWAGELFF
TRBD2	TRBV20-1	many	TRBJ2-1	TGCAGTGCTAGAGGGGGACTAGCGGGGCCTTCCTCCTACAATGAGCAGTTCTTC	CSARGGLAGPSSYNEQFF
NA	TRBV30	many	TRBJ2-2	TGTGCCTGGAGTGTAAACGGGAGACACACCGGGGAGCTGTTTTTT	CAWSVNGRHTGELFF
TRBD2	TRBV18	few	TRBJ2-2	TGTGCCAGCTCCCCGCGCAGTAAGACTAGCGGGAGGACGCAGAACACCGGGGAGCTGTTTTTT	CASSPRSKTSGRTQNTGELFF
TRBD1	TRBV12-3/TRBV12-4	few	TRBJ1-2	TGTGCCAGCCAGACAGGGGGGAACTATGGCTACACCTTC	CASQTGGNYGYTF
NA	TRBV25-1	few	TRBJ2-5	TGTGCCAGCAGTGAATGGGCGGTCCAAGAGACCCAGTACTTC	CASSEWAVQETQYF
TRBD1	TRBV9	many	TRBJ1-1	TGTGCCAGCAGCGTAGTAATTGGGACAGACACTGAAGCTTTCTTT	CASSVVIGTDTEAFF
NA	TRBV3-1	many	TRBJ2-3	TGTGCCAGCAGCCAAGATCTAGGAGGTACAGATACGCAGTATTTT	CASSQDLGGTDTQYF
NA	TRBV3-1	many	TRBJ2-6	TGTGCCAGCAGCCATAGTCTCTCTGGGGCCAACGTCCTGACTTTC	CASSHSLSGANVLTF
TRBD2	TRBV6-1	few	TRBJ2-1	TGTGCCAGCAGTTTACAGCGGGAGGGTATTGAGCAGTTCTTC	CASSLQREGIEQFF
TRBD1	TRBV2	many	TRBJ1-5	TGTGCCAGCTCTGGACAGGGGTATAGCAATCAGCCCCAGCATTTT	CASSGQGYSNQPQHF
NA	TRBV29-1	many	TRBJ2-3	TGCAGCGTTGCCATACAGGGTGCTAGCACAGATACGCAGTATTTT	CSVAIQGASTDTQYF
NA	TRBV7-3	few	TRBJ1-2	TGTGCCAGCAGCCATAGGCGGGAAATACCAGCGAAGTATGGCTACACCTTC	CASSHRREIPAKYGYTF
NA	TRBV7-8	many	TRBJ2-1	TGTGCCAGCAGCTTAGTCCCCCTGGACAGTTACAATGAGCAGTTCTTC	CASSLVPLDSYNEQFF
TRBD2	TRBV3-1	NA	TRBJ2-3	TGTGCCAGCAGCCAGGTCGGAGGGACTAGCGGGATAACAGATACGCAGTATTTT	CASSQVGGTSGITDTQYF
NA	TRBV14	few	TRBJ2-1	TGTGCCAGCAGCCAAACTCATGAGCAGTTCTTC	CASSQTHEQFF